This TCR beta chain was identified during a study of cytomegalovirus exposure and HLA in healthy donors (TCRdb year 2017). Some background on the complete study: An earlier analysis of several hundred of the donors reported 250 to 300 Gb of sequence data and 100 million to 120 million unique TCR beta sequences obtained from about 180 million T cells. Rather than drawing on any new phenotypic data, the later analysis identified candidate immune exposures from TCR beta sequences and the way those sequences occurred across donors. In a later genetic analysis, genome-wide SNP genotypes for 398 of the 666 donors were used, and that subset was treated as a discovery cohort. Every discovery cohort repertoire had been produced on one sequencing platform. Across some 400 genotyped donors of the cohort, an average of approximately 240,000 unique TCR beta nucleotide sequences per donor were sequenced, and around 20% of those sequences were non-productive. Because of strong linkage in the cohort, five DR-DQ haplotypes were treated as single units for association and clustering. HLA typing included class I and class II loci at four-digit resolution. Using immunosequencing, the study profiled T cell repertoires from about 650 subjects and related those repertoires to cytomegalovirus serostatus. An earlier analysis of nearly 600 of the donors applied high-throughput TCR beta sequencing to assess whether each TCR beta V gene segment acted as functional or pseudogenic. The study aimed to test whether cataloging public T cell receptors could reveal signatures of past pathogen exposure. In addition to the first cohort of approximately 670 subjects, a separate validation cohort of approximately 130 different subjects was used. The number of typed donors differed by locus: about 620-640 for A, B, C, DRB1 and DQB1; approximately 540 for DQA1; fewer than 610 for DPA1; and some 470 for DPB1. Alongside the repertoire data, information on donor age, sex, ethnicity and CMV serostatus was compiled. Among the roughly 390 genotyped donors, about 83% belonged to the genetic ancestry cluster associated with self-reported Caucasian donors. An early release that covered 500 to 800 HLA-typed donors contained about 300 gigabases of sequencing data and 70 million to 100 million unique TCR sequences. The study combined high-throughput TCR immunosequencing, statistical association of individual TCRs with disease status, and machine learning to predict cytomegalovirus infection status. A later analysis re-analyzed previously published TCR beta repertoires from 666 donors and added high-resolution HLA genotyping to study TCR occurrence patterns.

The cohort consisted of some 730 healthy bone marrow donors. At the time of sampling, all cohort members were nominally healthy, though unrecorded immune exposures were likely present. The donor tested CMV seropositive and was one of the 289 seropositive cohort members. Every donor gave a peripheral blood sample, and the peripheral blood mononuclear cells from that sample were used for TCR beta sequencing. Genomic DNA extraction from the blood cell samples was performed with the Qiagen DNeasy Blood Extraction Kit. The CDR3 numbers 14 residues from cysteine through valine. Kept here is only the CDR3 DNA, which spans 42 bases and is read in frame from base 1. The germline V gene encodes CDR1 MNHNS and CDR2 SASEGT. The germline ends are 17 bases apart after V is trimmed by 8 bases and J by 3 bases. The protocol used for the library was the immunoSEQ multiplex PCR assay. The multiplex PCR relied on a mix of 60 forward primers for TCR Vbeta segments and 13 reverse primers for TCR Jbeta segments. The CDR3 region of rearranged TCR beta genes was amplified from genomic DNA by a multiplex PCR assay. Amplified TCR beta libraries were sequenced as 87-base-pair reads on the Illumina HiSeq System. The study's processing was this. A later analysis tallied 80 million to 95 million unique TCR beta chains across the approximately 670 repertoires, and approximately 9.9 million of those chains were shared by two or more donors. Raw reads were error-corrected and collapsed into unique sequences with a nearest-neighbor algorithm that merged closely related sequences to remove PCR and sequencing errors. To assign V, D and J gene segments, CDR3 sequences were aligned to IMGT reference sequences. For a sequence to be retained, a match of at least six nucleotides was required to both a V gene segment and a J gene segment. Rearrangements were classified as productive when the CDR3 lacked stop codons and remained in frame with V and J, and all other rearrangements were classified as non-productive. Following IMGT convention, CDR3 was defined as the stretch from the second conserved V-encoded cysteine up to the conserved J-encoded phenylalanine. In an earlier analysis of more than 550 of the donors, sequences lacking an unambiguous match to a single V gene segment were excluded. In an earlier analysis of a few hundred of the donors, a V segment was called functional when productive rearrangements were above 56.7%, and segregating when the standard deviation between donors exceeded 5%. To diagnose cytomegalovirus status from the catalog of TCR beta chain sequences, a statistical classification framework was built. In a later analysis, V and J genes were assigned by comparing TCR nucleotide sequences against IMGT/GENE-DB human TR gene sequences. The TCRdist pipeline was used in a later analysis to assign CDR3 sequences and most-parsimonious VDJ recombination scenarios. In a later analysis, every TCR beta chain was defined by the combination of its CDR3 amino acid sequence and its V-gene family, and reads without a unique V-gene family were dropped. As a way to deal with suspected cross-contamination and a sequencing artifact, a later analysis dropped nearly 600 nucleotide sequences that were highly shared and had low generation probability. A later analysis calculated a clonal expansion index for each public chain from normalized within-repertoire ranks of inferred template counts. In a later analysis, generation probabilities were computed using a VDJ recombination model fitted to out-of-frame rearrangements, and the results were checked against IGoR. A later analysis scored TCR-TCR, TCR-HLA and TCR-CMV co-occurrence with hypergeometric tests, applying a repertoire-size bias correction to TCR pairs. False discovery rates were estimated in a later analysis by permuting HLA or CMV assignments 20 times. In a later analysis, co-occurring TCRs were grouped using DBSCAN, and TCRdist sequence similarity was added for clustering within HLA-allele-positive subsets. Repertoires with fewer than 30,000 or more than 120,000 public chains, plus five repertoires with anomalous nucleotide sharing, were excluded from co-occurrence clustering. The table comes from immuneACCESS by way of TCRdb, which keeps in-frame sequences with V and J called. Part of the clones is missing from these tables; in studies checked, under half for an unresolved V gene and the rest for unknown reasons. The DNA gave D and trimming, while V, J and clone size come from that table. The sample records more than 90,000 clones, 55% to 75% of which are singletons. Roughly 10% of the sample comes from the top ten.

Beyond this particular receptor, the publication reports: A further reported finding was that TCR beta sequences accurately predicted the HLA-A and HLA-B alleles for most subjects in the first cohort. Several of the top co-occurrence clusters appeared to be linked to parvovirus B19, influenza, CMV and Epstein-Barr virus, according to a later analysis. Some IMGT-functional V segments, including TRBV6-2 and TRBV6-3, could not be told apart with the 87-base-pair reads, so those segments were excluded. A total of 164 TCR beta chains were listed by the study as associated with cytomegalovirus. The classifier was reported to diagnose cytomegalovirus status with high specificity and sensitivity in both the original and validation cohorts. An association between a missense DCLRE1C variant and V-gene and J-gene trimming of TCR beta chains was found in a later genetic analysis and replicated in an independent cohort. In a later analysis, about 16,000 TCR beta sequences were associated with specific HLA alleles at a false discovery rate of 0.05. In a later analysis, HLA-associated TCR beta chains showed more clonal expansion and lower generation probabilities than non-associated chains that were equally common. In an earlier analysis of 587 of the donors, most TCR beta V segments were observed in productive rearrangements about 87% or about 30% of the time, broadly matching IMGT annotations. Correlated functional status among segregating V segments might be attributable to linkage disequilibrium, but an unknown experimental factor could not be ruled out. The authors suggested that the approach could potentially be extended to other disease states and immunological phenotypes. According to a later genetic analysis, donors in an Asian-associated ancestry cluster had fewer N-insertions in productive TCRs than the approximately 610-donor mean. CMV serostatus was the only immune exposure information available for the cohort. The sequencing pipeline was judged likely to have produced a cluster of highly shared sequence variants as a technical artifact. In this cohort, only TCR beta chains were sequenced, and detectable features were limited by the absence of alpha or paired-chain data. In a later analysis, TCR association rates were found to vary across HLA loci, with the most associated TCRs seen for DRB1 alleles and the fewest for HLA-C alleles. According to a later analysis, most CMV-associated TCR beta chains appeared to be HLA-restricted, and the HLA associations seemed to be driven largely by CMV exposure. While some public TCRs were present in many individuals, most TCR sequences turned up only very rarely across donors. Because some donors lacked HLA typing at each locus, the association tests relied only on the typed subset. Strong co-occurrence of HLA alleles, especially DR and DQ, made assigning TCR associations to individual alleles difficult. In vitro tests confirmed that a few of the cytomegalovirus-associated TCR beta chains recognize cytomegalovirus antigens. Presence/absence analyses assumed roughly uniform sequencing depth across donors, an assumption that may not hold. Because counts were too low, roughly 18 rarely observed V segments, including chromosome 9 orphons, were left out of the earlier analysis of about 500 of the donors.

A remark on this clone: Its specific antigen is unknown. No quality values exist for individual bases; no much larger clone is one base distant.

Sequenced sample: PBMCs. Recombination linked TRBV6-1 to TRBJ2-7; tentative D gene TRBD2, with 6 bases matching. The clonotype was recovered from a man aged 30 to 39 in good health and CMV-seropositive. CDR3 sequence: CASRPKLASYEQYV. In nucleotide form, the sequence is TGTGCCAGCCGACCAAAACTAGCCAGCTACGAGCAGTACGTC.